This entry is about one T cell receptor beta chain. The protocol was immunoSEQ multiplex PCR, while the TCRdb copy is restricted to in-frame clones and leaves out a portion. Of around 200,000 clones listed, over 80% were seen once; the top ten hold over 0.95%. The sample belongs to a study of blood T cell repertoires in COVID-19. Germline assignment: CDR1 WNHNN and CDR2 SYGVQD (reference sequence). CDR3 length equals 17 residues. The junction had 10 bases not matched to a gene; V was cut back by 2 bases and J by 1 base. The sequence was obtained from a woman aged 25 to 39 with COVID-19, enrolled during active disease. Sequencing was performed on peripheral blood. This chain links TRBV10-1 with TRBJ1-1; 7 bases align to TRBD1. CDR3 sequence: CASSEPQGDQGNTEAFF. DNA of the CDR3: TGCGCCAGCAGTGAGCCCCAGGGGGATCAGGGGAACACTGAAGCTTTCTTT.